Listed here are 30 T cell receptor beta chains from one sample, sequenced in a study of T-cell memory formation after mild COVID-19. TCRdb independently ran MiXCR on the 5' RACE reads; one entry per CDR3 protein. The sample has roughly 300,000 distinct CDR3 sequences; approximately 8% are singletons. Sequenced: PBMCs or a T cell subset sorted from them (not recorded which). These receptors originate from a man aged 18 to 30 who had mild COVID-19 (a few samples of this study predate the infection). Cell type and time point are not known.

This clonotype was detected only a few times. The CDR3 protein is CASSLVGEDEQFF. CDR3 DNA: TGCGCCAGCAGCTTGGTCGGGGAGGATGAGCAGTTCTTC. V usage is TRBV5-1 and J usage is TRBJ2-1; maybe TRBD2 (6 bases). Germline CDR1 SGHRS, CDR2 YFSETQ. The CDR3 loop spans 13 amino acids. Trimming pared 0 bases from V and 8 bases from J, leaving 9 bases between.

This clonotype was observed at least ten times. The CDR3 DNA sequence: TGCGCCAGCAGCCAATTACGTTTCGGGGGGCATGGAGATACGCAGTATTTT. Its translation is CASSQLRFGGHGDTQYF. The V and J genes are TRBV4-1 and TRBJ2-3, with D perhaps matching TRBD2 (7 bases). V was shortened by 2 bases and J by 5 bases, with 20 bases between the two germline ends. The CDR3 sequence is 17 residues long. Germline values: CDR1 MGHRA, CDR2 YSYEKL.

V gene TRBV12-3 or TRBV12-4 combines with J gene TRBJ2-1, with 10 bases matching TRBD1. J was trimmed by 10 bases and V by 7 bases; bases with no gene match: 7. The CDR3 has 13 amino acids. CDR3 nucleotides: TGTGCCAGCATACGACAGGGGGCGGAGGAGCAGTTCTTC. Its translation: CASIRQGAEEQFF.

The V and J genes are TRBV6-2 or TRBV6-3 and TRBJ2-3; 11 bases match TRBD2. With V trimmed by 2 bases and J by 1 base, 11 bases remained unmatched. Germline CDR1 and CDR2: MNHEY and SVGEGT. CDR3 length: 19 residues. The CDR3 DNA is TGTGCCAGCAGTTACCGGCTAGCGGGGGGCGCGATCGGCACAGATACGCAGTATTTT. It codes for CASSYRLAGGAIGTDTQYF.

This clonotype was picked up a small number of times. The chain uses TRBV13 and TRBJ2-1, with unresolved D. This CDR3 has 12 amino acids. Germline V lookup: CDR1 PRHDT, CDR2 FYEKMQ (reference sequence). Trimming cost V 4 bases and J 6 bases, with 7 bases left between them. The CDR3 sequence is CASSSMVNEQFF. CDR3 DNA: TGTGCCAGCAGCTCCATGGTCAATGAGCAGTTCTTC.

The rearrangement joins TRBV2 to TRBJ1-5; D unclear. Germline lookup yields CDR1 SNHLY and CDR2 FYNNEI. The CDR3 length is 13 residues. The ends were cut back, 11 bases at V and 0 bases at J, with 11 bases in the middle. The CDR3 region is CAARRYSNQPQHF. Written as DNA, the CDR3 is TGTGCCGCTAGACGGTATAGCAATCAGCCCCAGCATTTT.

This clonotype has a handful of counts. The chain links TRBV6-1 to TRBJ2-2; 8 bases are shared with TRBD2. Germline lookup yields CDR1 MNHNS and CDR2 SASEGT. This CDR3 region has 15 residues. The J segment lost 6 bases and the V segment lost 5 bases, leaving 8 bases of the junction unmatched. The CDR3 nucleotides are TGTGCCAGCAGTTCCTCTCCGGGGGGGCCCGGGGAGCTGTTTTTT. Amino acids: CASSSSPGGPGELFF.

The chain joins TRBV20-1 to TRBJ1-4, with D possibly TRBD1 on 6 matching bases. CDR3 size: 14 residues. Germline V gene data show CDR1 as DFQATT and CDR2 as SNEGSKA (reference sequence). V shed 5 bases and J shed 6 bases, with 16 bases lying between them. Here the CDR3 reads CSASRGPQDEKLFF. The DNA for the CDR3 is TGCAGTGCTTCCAGGGGACCGCAGGATGAAAAACTGTTTTTT.

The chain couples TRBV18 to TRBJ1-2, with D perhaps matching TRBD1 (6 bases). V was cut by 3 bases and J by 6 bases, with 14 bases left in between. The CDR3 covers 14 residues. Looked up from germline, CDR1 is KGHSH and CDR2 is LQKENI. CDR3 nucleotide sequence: TGTGCCAGCTCACCCCCGACAGGAACCGATGGCTACACCTTC. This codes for CASSPPTGTDGYTF.

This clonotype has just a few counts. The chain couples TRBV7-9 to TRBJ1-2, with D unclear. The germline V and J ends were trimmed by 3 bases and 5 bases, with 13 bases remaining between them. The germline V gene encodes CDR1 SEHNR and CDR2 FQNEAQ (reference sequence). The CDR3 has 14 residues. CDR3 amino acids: CASSFTGSEYGYTF. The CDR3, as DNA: TGTGCCAGCAGCTTCACCGGGTCCGAGTATGGCTACACCTTC.

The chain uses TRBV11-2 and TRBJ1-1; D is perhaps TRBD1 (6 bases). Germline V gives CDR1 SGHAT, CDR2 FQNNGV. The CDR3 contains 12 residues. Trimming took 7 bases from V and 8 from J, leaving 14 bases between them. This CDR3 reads CASTVLTGEAFF. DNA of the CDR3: TGTGCCAGCACCGTACTTACAGGGGAAGCTTTCTTT.

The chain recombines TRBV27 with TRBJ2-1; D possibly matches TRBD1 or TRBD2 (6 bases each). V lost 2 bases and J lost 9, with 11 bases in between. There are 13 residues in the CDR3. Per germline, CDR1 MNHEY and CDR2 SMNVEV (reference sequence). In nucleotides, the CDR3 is TGTGCCAGCAGTTTAAGGGGGGCCTTTGAGCAGTTCTTC. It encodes CASSLRGAFEQFF.

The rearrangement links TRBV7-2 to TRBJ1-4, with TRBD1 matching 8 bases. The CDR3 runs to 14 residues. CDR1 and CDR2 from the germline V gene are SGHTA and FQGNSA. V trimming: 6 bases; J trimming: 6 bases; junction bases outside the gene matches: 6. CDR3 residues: CASSNDRGYEKLFF. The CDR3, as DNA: TGTGCCAGCAGTAACGACAGGGGTTATGAAAAACTGTTTTTT.

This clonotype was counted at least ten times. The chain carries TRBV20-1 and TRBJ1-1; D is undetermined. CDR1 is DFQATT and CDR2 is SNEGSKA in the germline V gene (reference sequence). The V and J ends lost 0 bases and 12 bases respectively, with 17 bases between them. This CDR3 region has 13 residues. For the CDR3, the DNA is TGCAGTGCTAGAGATGAAGGAGGGTTGTCGACTTTCTTT. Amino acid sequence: CSARDEGGLSTFF.

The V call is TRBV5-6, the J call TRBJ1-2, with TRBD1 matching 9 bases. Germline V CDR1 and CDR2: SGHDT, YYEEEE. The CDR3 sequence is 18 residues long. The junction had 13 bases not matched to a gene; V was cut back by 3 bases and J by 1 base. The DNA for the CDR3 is TGTGCCAGCAGCTCCGAATTCGGGACAGGGCCTTATAACTATGGCTACACCTTC. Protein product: CASSSEFGTGPYNYGYTF.

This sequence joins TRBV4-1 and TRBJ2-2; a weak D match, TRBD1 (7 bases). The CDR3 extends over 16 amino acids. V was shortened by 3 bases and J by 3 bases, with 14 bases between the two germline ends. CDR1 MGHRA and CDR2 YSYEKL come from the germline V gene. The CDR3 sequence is CASSHLSGGYTGELFF. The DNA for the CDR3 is TGCGCCAGCAGCCACCTCTCAGGGGGGTACACCGGGGAGCTGTTTTTT.

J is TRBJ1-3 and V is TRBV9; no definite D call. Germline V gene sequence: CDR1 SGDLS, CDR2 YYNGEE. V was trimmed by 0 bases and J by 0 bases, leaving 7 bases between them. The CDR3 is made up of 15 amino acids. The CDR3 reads CASSVGGSSGNTIYF. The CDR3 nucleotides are TGTGCCAGCAGCGTAGGGGGAAGCTCTGGAAACACCATATATTTT.

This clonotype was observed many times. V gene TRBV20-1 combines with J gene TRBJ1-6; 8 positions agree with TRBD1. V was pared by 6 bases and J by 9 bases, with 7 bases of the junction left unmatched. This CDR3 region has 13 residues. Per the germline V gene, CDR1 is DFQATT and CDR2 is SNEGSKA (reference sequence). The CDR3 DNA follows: TGCAGTGCCCCGCCAGGGGGCGGTTCACCCCTCCACTTT. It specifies CSAPPGGGSPLHF.

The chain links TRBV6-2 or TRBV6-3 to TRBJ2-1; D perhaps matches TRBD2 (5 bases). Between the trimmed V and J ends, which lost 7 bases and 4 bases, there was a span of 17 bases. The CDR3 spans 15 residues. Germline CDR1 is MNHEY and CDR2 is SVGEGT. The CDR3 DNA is TGTGCCAGCACCCAACTCCCGACGGGGTACAATGAGCAGTTCTTC. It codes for CASTQLPTGYNEQFF.

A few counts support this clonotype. CDR3 sequence (DNA): TGTGCCAGCTCACCCGGGACTAGCGGGGGGGCGAATGAGCAGTTCTTC. It translates to CASSPGTSGGANEQFF. The chain employs TRBV18 and TRBJ2-1, with TRBD2 matching 16 bases. The V and J ends lost 3 bases and 7 bases, in that order; junction bases with no gene match: 3. CDR3 length equals 16 residues. Germline loops: CDR1 KGHSH, CDR2 LQKENI.

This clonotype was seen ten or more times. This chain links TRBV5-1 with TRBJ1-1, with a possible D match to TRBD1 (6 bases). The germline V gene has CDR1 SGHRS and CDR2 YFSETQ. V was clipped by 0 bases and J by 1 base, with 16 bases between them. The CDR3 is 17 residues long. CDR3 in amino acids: CASSLATGARGNTEAFF. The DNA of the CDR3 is TGCGCCAGCAGCTTGGCTACGGGGGCGCGGGGGAACACTGAAGCTTTCTTT.

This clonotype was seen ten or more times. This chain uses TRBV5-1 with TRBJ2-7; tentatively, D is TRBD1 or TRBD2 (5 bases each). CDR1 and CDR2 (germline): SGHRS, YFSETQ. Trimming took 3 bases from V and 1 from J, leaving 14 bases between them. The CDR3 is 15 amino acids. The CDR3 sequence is CASSWGMVTSYEQYF. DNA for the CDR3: TGCGCCAGCAGCTGGGGGATGGTCACATCCTACGAGCAGTACTTC. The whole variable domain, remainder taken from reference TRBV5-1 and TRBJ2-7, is KAGVTQTPRYLIKTRGQQVTLSCSPISGHRSVSWYQQTPGQGLQFLFEYFSETQRNKGNFPGRFSGRQFSNSRSEMNVSTLELGDSALYLCASSWGMVTSYEQYFGPGTRLTVT.

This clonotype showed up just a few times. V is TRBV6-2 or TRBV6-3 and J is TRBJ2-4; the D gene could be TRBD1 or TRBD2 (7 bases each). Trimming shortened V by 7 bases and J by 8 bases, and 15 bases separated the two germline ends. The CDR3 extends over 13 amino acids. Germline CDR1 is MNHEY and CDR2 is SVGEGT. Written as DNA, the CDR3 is TGTGCCAGCATGGGAGGGGGCAGGGACATTCAGTACTTC. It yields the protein CASMGGGRDIQYF.

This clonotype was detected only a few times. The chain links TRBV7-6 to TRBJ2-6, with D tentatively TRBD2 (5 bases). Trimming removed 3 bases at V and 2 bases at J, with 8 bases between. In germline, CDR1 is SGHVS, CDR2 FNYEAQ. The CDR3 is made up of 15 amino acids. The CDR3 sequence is CASSLAGPGANVLTF. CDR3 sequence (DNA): TGTGCCAGCAGCTTGGCGGGCCCTGGGGCCAACGTCCTGACTTTC.

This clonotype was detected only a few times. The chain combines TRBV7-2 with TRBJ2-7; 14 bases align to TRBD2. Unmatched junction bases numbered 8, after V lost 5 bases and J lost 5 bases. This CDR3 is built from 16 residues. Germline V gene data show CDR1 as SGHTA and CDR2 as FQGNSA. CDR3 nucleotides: TGTGCCAGCAGCCCGAGACTAGCGGGGGGGCGGGACGAGCAGTACTTC. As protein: CASSPRLAGGRDEQYF.

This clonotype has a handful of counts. DNA for the CDR3: TGTGCCAGCAGTTTGTCGGATGGCTCTAATCAGCCCCAGCATTTT. Translation gives CASSLSDGSNQPQHF. This chain uses TRBV12-3 or TRBV12-4 with TRBJ1-5; no clear D. The CDR3 loop spans 15 amino acids. Trimming removed 3 bases at V and 4 bases at J, with 13 bases between.

CDR3 in amino acids: CSSIDRDLGEQYF. The CDR3 region has the DNA TGCAGTTCGATCGACAGGGATTTGGGCGAGCAGTACTTC. J is TRBJ2-7 and V is TRBV20-1; TRBD1 agrees at 7 bases. CDR1 is DFQATT and CDR2 is SNEGSKA in the germline V gene (reference sequence). V was clipped by 8 bases and J by 6 bases; unmatched bases: 13. The CDR3 spans 13 residues.

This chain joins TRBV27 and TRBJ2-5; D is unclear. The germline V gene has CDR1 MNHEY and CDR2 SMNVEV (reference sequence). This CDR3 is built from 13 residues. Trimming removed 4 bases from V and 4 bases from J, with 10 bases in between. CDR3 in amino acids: CASSSNTVETQYF. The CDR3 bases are TGTGCCAGCAGTTCTAACACGGTAGAGACCCAGTACTTC.

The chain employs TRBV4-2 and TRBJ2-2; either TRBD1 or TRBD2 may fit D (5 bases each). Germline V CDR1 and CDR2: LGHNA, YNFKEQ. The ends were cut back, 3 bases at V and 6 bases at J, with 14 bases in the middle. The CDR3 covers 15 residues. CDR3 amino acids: CASSQDHRGPGELFF. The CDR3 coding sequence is TGTGCCAGCAGCCAGGACCACCGGGGCCCCGGGGAGCTGTTTTTT.

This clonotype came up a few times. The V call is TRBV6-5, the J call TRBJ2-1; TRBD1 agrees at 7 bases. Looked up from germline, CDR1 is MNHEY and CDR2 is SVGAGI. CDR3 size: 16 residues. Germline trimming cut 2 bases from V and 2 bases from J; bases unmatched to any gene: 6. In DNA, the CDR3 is TGTGCCAGCAGTTACATTTACAGGGGAACCTACAATGAGCAGTTCTTC. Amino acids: CASSYIYRGTYNEQFF.